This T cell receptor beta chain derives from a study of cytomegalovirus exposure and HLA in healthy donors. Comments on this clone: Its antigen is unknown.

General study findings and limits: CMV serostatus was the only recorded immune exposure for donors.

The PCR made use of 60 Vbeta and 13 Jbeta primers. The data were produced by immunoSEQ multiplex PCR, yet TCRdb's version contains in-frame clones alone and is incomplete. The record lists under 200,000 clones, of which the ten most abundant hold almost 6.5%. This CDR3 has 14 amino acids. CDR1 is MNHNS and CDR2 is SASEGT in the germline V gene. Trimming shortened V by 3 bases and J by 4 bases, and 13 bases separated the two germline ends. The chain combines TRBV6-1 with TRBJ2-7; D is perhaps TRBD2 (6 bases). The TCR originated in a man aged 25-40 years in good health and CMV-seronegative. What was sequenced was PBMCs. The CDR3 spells CASSETRDNYEQYF. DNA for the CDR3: TGTGCCAGCAGTGAGACTAGAGATAATTACGAGCAGTACTTC.